The 11 T cell receptor beta chains given below trace back to one sample, sequenced in a study of OX40 agonist ivuxolimab in advanced cancers. Sequencing was performed with immunoSEQ multiplex PCR; in TCRdb, only in-frame clones are kept and a portion is missing. Among roughly 49,000 clones, around 81% were seen once, and the ten largest hold about 3%. The sequences come from CD4+ or CD8+ T cells sorted from blood, collected in a trial of the OX40 agonist ivuxolimab. These receptors all come from an adult with an advanced solid tumor such as melanoma, head and neck, liver or kidney cancer.

The V and J genes are TRBV2 and TRBJ1-2, with a tentative D call TRBD1 (5 bases). Trimming took off 6 bases at V and 6 bases at J, with 14 bases between the two ends. The CDR3 is 13 amino acids. Germline V gene data show CDR1 as SNHLY and CDR2 as FYNNEI. The DNA for the CDR3 is TGTGCCAGCAGCGAAACAGGAGGGGATGGCTACACCTTC. This sequence encodes CASSETGGDGYTF. The whole variable domain, filled in from reference TRBV2 and TRBJ1-2, reads EPEVTQTPSHQVTQMGQEVILRCVPISNHLYFYWYRQILGQKVEFLVSFYNNEISEKSEIFDDQFSVERPDGSNFTLKIRSTKLEDSAMYFCASSETGGDGYTFGSGTRLTVV.

The V and J genes are TRBV4-1 and TRBJ2-2, with D possibly being TRBD1 (5 bases). CDR3 size: 18 residues. Looked up from germline, CDR1 is MGHRA and CDR2 is YSYEKL. The V and J ends lost 4 bases and 3 bases respectively, with 21 bases between them. The DNA of the CDR3 is TGCGCCAGCAGCCCCACGGGTATGCAGGGTCCGGACACCGGGGAGCTGTTTTTT. Its protein is CASSPTGMQGPDTGELFF.

The chain couples TRBV2 to TRBJ1-2, with 8 bases fitting TRBD1. V was pared by 5 bases and J by 7 bases, with 3 bases of the junction left unmatched. The CDR3 has 12 residues. Germline V gives CDR1 SNHLY, CDR2 FYNNEI. DNA of the CDR3: TGTGCCAGCAGTACCGACAGGGGTGGCTACACCTTC. It encodes CASSTDRGGYTF.

The genes are TRBV14 and TRBJ2-1; 8 bases align to TRBD2. Trimming took 4 bases from V and 7 from J; bases not matched to a gene: 18. Germline V CDR1 and CDR2: SGHDN, FVKESK. The CDR3 length is 18 residues. The CDR3 loop reads CASSPLLGRGVSGNEQFF. The CDR3 nucleotides are TGTGCCAGCAGCCCACTGCTCGGGCGGGGGGTCTCAGGGAATGAGCAGTTCTTC.

The CDR3 sequence is CASSYSVQDYEQYF. The CDR3 bases are TGTGCCAGCAGTTACTCGGTGCAGGACTACGAGCAGTACTTC. The chain recombines TRBV6-5 with TRBJ2-7, with no clear D. This CDR3 spans 14 amino acids. With 0 bases removed from V and 3 bases from J, the gap between germline ends came to 9 bases. CDR1 is MNHEY and CDR2 is SVGAGI in the germline V gene.

The J gene is TRBJ2-5, the V gene TRBV25-1; D might be TRBD2 (6 bases). The CDR3 loop spans 13 amino acids. The germline V gene encodes CDR1 MGHDK and CDR2 SYGVNS. Trimming removed 6 bases at V and 5 bases at J, with 13 bases between. As DNA, the CDR3 is TGTGCCAGCAGCACTTATCGGGGGGAGACCCAGTACTTC. It is translated as CASSTYRGETQYF.

Only a few counts were recorded for this clone. The V and J genes are TRBV7-6 and TRBJ1-1; 7 nucleotides line up with TRBD1. V shed 1 base and J 10 bases; nucleotides not matched to a gene: 21. CDR1 is SGHVS, CDR2 FNYEAQ, per germline. This CDR3 is built from 18 residues. DNA for the CDR3: TGTGCCAGCAGCTTAGATGGAGACAGGGTAGGACTAGGAGTTGGAGCTTTCTTT. Translated, it gives CASSLDGDRVGLGVGAFF. The whole variable domain, filled in from reference TRBV7-6 and TRBJ1-1, reads GAGVSQSPRYKVTKRGQDVALRCDPISGHVSLYWYRQALGQGPEFLTYFNYEAQQDKSGLPNDRFSAERPEGSISTLTIQRTEQRDSAMYRCASSLDGDRVGLGVGAFFGQGTRLTVV.

The chain combines TRBV7-2 with TRBJ1-5; D uncertain. V lost 3 bases and J lost 4, with 16 bases in between. CDR1 and CDR2 from the germline V gene are SGHTA and FQGNSA. CDR3 length: 16 amino acids. CDR3 sequence (DNA): TGTGCCAGCAGCTTGGCAAGCGGGAAGGGAAATCAGCCCCAGCATTTT. It translates to CASSLASGKGNQPQHF.

CDR3 sequence: CATSREAGSYEQYF. CDR3 coding DNA: TGTGCCACCAGCAGAGAAGCTGGCTCCTACGAGCAGTACTTC. The chain employs TRBV15 and TRBJ2-7, with D unclear. V was shortened by 0 bases and J by 0 bases, with 6 bases between the two germline ends. The CDR3 extends over 14 amino acids. Per germline, CDR1 LNHNV and CDR2 YYDKDF (reference sequence).

This chain connects TRBV7-9 to TRBJ2-5, with 11 bases aligning to TRBD1. The CDR3 covers 18 residues. In germline, CDR1 is SEHNR, CDR2 FQNEAQ (reference sequence). V gave up 4 bases and J gave up 4 bases; unmatched junction bases: 14. Here the CDR3 reads CASSSFPRGQGAGETQYF. DNA of the CDR3: TGTGCCAGCAGCTCCTTCCCCCGCGGACAGGGGGCCGGAGAGACCCAGTACTTC.

This clone was seen a few times. The chain has TRBV5-1 and TRBJ1-2; 10 positions agree with TRBD1. Germline V gene sequence: CDR1 SGHRS, CDR2 YFSETQ. The junction had 1 base not matched to a gene; V was cut back by 3 bases and J by 8 bases. The CDR3 is 12 residues long. The CDR3, as DNA: TGCGCCAGCAGCTGGGACAGGGGAGGCTACACCTTC. It specifies CASSWDRGGYTF.